What follows are 23 T cell receptor beta chains derived from one specimen sequenced in a study of metastatic and nonmetastatic thyroid tumors. Until they underwent thyroid surgery, no patient had received any treatment. TCRdb ran MiXCR on the PCR reads. The repertoire holds 40,000 or so clones, with roughly 26% as singletons. Sequences were obtained from blood. The receptors were sampled from a female donor with papillary thyroid cancer or a benign thyroid nodule (not recorded which). Some clones in this sample may be carry-over from other donors' samples.

At least ten counts were recorded for this clone. V gene TRBV28 combines with J gene TRBJ2-3; 7 bases map to TRBD2. The CDR3 is made up of 15 amino acids. Germline assignment: CDR1 MDHEN and CDR2 SYDVKM. V lost 4 bases, J lost 2 bases, and 6 bases stayed unmatched. The CDR3 here is CASSSRDYSTDTQYF. In DNA form, the CDR3 reads TGTGCCAGCAGTTCTCGGGACTACTCCACAGATACGCAGTATTTT.

The CDR3 loop is CASTDLGTGYSPLHF. The CDR3 bases are TGTGCCAGCACCGACCTCGGGACAGGGTATTCACCCCTCCACTTT. The chain has TRBV28 and TRBJ1-6; 9 nucleotides agree with TRBD1. V lost 7 bases and J lost 8; bases outside the gene matches: 9. The germline V gene has CDR1 MDHEN and CDR2 SYDVKM. This CDR3 spans 15 amino acids.

This clone was counted many times. The DNA of the CDR3 is TGTGCCAGCAGTCCTACTAGCACAGATACGCAGTATTTT. Protein: CASSPTSTDTQYF. The chain recombines TRBV3-1 with TRBJ2-3; D remains unclear. Germline-derived CDR1 and CDR2 are LGHDT and YNNKEL (reference sequence). V was pared by 6 bases and J by 0 bases, with 7 bases between. The CDR3 totals 13 residues.

This clone was counted only a few times. This CDR3 is missing its conserved last phenylalanine or tryptophan, likely due to a read error. The chain links TRBV12-3 or TRBV12-4 to TRBJ2-5, with D possibly matching TRBD1 (5 bases). This CDR3 has 13 residues. The V and J ends lost 6 bases and 2 bases respectively, with 10 bases between them. CDR3 sequence: CASSRRGQETQYL. CDR3 DNA sequence: TGTGCCAGCAGCAGAAGGGGACAAGAGACCCAGTACTTG.

This clone was seen repeatedly, ten times or more. The chain carries TRBV10-3 and TRBJ1-2; D is perhaps TRBD1 (6 bases). Germline V CDR1 and CDR2: ENHRY, SYGVKD. The CDR3 is 14 amino acids. V dropped 2 bases and J dropped 4 bases, with 11 bases sitting between them. As DNA, the CDR3 is TGTGCCATCAGTGAGACAGGGTCTTTCTATGGCTACACCTTC. Amino acids: CAISETGSFYGYTF.

The V call is TRBV4-2, the J call TRBJ2-5; D remains ambiguous. Trimming shortened V by 1 base and J by 2 bases, and 8 bases separated the two germline ends. CDR1 is LGHNA and CDR2 is YNFKEQ in the germline V gene. CDR3 length equals 14 residues. The CDR3 loop is CASSQVGTQETQYF. CDR3 nucleotide sequence: TGTGCCAGCAGCCAAGTTGGTACACAAGAGACCCAGTACTTC.

CDR3 nucleotides: TGTGCCAGCAGCTATATGGGGGGGGCGCGACAGGGTTATTCACCCCTCCACTTT. Protein product: CASSYMGGARQGYSPLHF. The genes are TRBV28 and TRBJ1-6, with TRBD1 matching over 7 bases. Germline CDR1 is MDHEN and CDR2 is SYDVKM. After removal of 6 bases from V and 8 bases from J, the junction contained 19 bases not matched to a gene. This CDR3 contains 18 residues.

This clone has at least ten counts. The CDR3 loop is CSARLPEGRVYEQYF. The CDR3 coding sequence is TGCAGTGCTAGACTTCCGGAGGGTCGGGTCTACGAGCAGTACTTC. J is TRBJ2-7 and V is TRBV20-1; TRBD2 is a possible D gene (6 bases). Germline V gene data show CDR1 as DFQATT and CDR2 as SNEGSKA (reference sequence). The CDR3 spans 15 residues. V dropped 2 bases and J dropped 3 bases, with 17 bases sitting between them.

The rearrangement joins TRBV20-1 to TRBJ2-2, with 10 bases matching TRBD1. Trimming at V came to 1 base and at J to 7 bases, leaving 6 bases not matched to a gene. From germline, CDR1 is DFQATT and CDR2 SNEGSKA (reference sequence). CDR3 length: 15 amino acids. CDR3 coding DNA: TGCAGTGCTAGAGCCGGGACAGGGGATGTCGGGGAGCTGTTTTTT. Translation: CSARAGTGDVGELFF.

The chain combines TRBV2 with TRBJ2-1, with 7 bases identical to TRBD1. The CDR3 has 13 amino acids. J lost 4 bases, V lost 5 bases, and 2 bases had no gene match. The germline CDR1 and CDR2 sequences are SNHLY and FYNNEI. The CDR3 loop reads CASSRGQYNEQFF. CDR3 DNA sequence: TGTGCCAGCAGTCGGGGACAGTACAATGAGCAGTTCTTC.

This clone showed up many times. The chain links TRBV7-2 to TRBJ2-7, with 8 positions matching TRBD1. CDR3 size: 15 residues. CDR1 is SGHTA, CDR2 FQGNSA, per germline. J gave up 3 bases and V 4 bases, and 8 bases lay outside the gene matches. The CDR3 loop reads CASSSLDREDYEQYF. CDR3 DNA: TGTGCCAGCAGCTCCCTGGACAGGGAGGACTACGAGCAGTACTTC.

This clone has ten or more counts. The rearrangement uses TRBV6-5 and TRBJ1-1; possible D gene TRBD1, 6 bases. This CDR3 spans 14 amino acids. Trimming left V 2 bases short and J 4 bases short, with 11 bases between. Germline lookup yields CDR1 MNHEY and CDR2 SVGAGI. The CDR3: CASSYGRGSTEAFF. The CDR3 DNA is TGTGCCAGCAGTTACGGAAGGGGGAGCACTGAAGCTTTCTTT.

There are many counts of this clone. This sequence joins TRBV11-2 and TRBJ2-4; 11 bases match TRBD2. The CDR3 is 18 residues long. The V gene end was trimmed by 5 bases and the J gene end by 8 bases; junction bases not matched to a gene: 17. Germline V gene data show CDR1 as SGHAT and CDR2 as FQNNGV. The CDR3 sequence: CASSQPRRDSGGAHIQYF. The CDR3 DNA reads as TGTGCCAGCAGCCAACCACGCCGAGATAGCGGGGGGGCTCACATTCAGTACTTC.

This clone appeared many times. The V and J genes are TRBV20-1 and TRBJ1-4; D ambiguous. This CDR3 spans 13 amino acids. Germline V gives CDR1 DFQATT, CDR2 SNEGSKA (reference sequence). V dropped 2 bases and J dropped 7 bases, with 11 bases sitting between them. The chain's CDR3 is CSARRPGSEKLFF. The CDR3 nucleotides read TGCAGTGCTAGACGTCCAGGCTCTGAAAAACTGTTTTTT.

This chain uses TRBV20-1 with TRBJ2-7; D gene ambiguous. Germline-derived CDR1 and CDR2 are DFQATT and SNEGSKA (reference sequence). The V end was cut by 0 bases, the J end by 2 bases, with 11 bases between. The CDR3 sequence is 14 residues long. The CDR3 spells CSARDTREAYEQYF. The CDR3 DNA is TGCAGTGCTAGAGATACCCGCGAGGCCTACGAGCAGTACTTC.

This clone was recorded at least ten times. The chain recombines TRBV7-8 with TRBJ2-7, with 9 nucleotides matching TRBD2. This CDR3 comprises 19 residues. Trimming removed 5 bases from V and 0 bases from J; junction bases left unmatched: 17. From germline, CDR1 is SGHVS and CDR2 FQNEAQ. Here the CDR3 DNA reads TGTGCCAGCAGCCCCGCCCCGGGACTAGCTAAGAGAAGCTCCTACGAGCAGTACTTC. Residues: CASSPAPGLAKRSSYEQYF.

This clone is labeled as medium-sized. This chain connects TRBV25-1 to TRBJ2-7, with D maybe TRBD2 (5 bases). The CDR3 covers 13 residues. Germline lookup yields CDR1 MGHDK and CDR2 SYGVNS. V lost 6 bases, J lost 3 bases, and 12 bases lay in between. The CDR3: CASSHEGFYEQYF. CDR3 coding DNA: TGTGCCAGCAGCCACGAGGGCTTCTACGAGCAGTACTTC.

A few counts support this clone. The chain uses TRBV12-3 or TRBV12-4 and TRBJ2-1; D possibly corresponds to TRBD2 (6 bases). The V gene lost 3 bases and the J gene lost 6 bases, with 9 bases spanning the gap. The CDR3 is made up of 13 amino acids. CDR3 nucleotides: TGTGCCAGCAGTTTCCCGGGGGTCAATGAGCAGTTCTTC. Translation gives CASSFPGVNEQFF.

The chain employs TRBV9 and TRBJ2-1; 10 positions agree with TRBD2. Germline lookup yields CDR1 SGDLS and CDR2 YYNGEE. Trimming cost V 0 bases and J 4 bases; bases outside gene matches: 10. The CDR3 totals 18 residues. CDR3 region: CASSVGASLAGAYNEQFF. The CDR3 DNA reads as TGTGCCAGCAGCGTAGGTGCGTCGCTAGCGGGAGCTTACAATGAGCAGTTCTTC. The variable domain in full, completed from reference TRBV9 and TRBJ2-1, reads DSGVTQTPKHLITATGQRVTLRCSPRSGDLSVYWYQQSLDQGLQFLIQYYNGEERAKGNILERFSAQQFPDLHSELNLSSLELGDSALYFCASSVGASLAGAYNEQFFGPGTRLTVL.

The chain couples TRBV7-8 to TRBJ1-1; D possibly corresponds to TRBD1 (5 bases). Trimming took off 0 bases at V and 1 base at J, with 6 bases between the two ends. Germline CDR1 SGHVS, CDR2 FQNEAQ. This CDR3 comprises 14 residues. Here the CDR3 DNA reads TGTGCCAGCAGCTTAGCCGGGACGAACACTGAAGCTTTCTTT. The encoded protein is CASSLAGTNTEAFF.

This clone has at least ten counts. The CDR3 loop reads CATSDAGTSVHNEQFF. As DNA, the CDR3 is TGTGCCACCAGTGATGCCGGGACTAGCGTACACAATGAGCAGTTCTTC. The V call is TRBV24-1, the J call TRBJ2-1; 10 bases fit TRBD2. CDR1 and CDR2 (germline): KGHDR, SFDVKD. The CDR3 sequence is 16 residues long. V dropped 3 bases and J dropped 5; count of bases not matched to a gene: 6.

This clone was counted a few times. This chain connects TRBV6-4 to TRBJ1-1; a possible D gene is TRBD1 (6 bases). The germline CDR1 and CDR2 sequences are MRHNA and SNTAGT. V shed 5 bases and J shed 2 bases, with 18 bases lying between them. CDR3 length equals 16 residues. This CDR3 is CASSSEGGSINTEAFF. The CDR3 DNA is TGTGCCAGCAGTTCCGAGGGGGGCAGCATTAACACTGAAGCTTTCTTT.

This chain connects TRBV7-9 to TRBJ1-3, with a possible D match to TRBD1 (5 bases). The CDR3 is 15 residues long. Per the germline V gene, CDR1 is SEHNR and CDR2 is FQNEAQ (reference sequence). Trimming took off 5 bases at V and 0 bases at J, with 11 bases between the two ends. CDR3 nucleotide sequence: TGTGCCAGCAGCCAACTGACAGCCTCTGGAAACACCATATATTTT. Translated: CASSQLTASGNTIYF. Combining the CDR3 with reference TRBV7-9 and TRBJ1-3 gives the whole variable domain DTGVSQNPRHKITKRGQNVTFRCDPISEHNRLYWYRQTLGQGPEFLTYFQNEAQLEKSRLLSDRFSAERPKGSFSTLEIQRTEQGDSAMYLCASSQLTASGNTIYFGEGSWLTVV.